Listed below are T cell receptor beta chains from one sample, sequenced in a study of Graves' ophthalmopathy and Graves' hyperthyroidism. Each CDR3 protein is one row after TCRdb ran MiXCR on the multiplex PCR reads. This table has about 390,000 distinct CDR3 sequences, about a sixth appearing once. The sequencing input was peripheral blood. Source of these receptors: an adult woman with stable Graves' hyperthyroidism. Each CDR3 is given with its conserved first and last residue. The D gene is left open where the match is weak. Size is omitted from some rows. Given values are once, few, many or a class for expanded clones.

TRBV12-3/TRBV12-4,-,many,TRBJ2-7,TGTGCCAGCAGTTTAGAATTTGCCGAGCAGTACTTC,CASSLEFAEQYF
TRBV18,TRBD1,-,TRBJ2-7,TGTGCCAGCTCACCGACAGGGTTTGATGACTACGAGCAGTACTTC,CASSPTGFDDYEQYF
TRBV28,-,-,TRBJ1-2,TGTGCCAGCAACCCTCCAGGGAGTGACTATGGCTACACCTTC,CASNPPGSDYGYTF
TRBV29-1,-,many,TRBJ2-7,TGCAGCGTTGATACTGGGTACGAGCAGTACTTC,CSVDTGYEQYF
TRBV6-5,-,many,TRBJ2-7,TGTGCCAGCAGTCCATCCCTTGTGGGGGAGCAGTACTTC,CASSPSLVGEQYF
TRBV6-5,TRBD1,many,TRBJ1-5,TGTGCCAGCAGTTACCGCGGGACAGATCAGCCCCAGCATTTT,CASSYRGTDQPQHF
TRBV5-5,-,-,TRBJ2-3,TGTGCCAGCAGCTTGCCAGGCAGGATCACAGATACGCAGTATTTT,CASSLPGRITDTQYF
TRBV6-5,TRBD1,many,TRBJ2-7,TGTGCCAGCAGTCACCACAGGGGATTGGGCGAGCAGTACTTC,CASSHHRGLGEQYF
TRBV7-2,TRBD2,many,TRBJ2-5,TGTGCCAGCAGCACCCCGGCGGGGACTAGCCCATGGGAGACCCAGTACTTC,CASSTPAGTSPWETQYF
TRBV28,TRBD2,few,TRBJ2-7,TGTGCCAGCAGCCCCAGCGGGAGTGGTTCCTACGAGCAGTACTTC,CASSPSGSGSYEQYF
TRBV29-1,TRBD1,many,TRBJ2-7,TGCAGCACAACAGGGGCCTCCTACGAGCAGTACTTC,CSTTGASYEQYF
TRBV20-1,TRBD2,many,TRBJ2-7,TGCAGTGCTAGAGATGCTAGCGGGGGCGACTCCTACGAGCAGTACTTC,CSARDASGGDSYEQYF
TRBV12-3/TRBV12-4,-,many,TRBJ2-5,TGTGCCAGCAAGGGGACACGCTCAAGGACCACAGAGACCCAGTACTTC,CASKGTRSRTTETQYF
TRBV7-9,-,many,TRBJ1-2,TGTGCCAGCAGCTTCACAGGGAGCGATGGCTACACCTTC,CASSFTGSDGYTF
TRBV29-1,-,few,TRBJ1-1,TGCAGCGTGCGCGCTCTCGGGGGGCTGAACACTGAAGCTTTCTTT,CSVRALGGLNTEAFF
TRBV20-1,-,-,TRBJ2-7,TGCAGTGCTTTCCGAACACCGGGCCTGGGACGAGAGCAGTACTTC,CSAFRTPGLGREQYF
TRBV6-5,-,few,TRBJ1-1,TGTGCCAGCAATTTTAGGGGAGATGATACTGAAGCTTTCTTT,CASNFRGDDTEAFF
TRBV6-1,TRBD2,many,TRBJ2-2,TGTGCCAGCAGGGATTTGACTAGCAGGGAGTCCGGGGAGCTGTTTTTT,CASRDLTSRESGELFF
TRBV6-1,-,many,TRBJ2-5,TGTGCCAGCAGCGCCCTCCCAGGGGAGGTAGAGACCCAGTACTTC,CASSALPGEVETQYF
TRBV29-1,-,many,TRBJ2-5,TGCAGCGTGTCGGACAGCCCGGGGGAGACCCAGTACTTC,CSVSDSPGETQYF
TRBV9,TRBD1,-,TRBJ1-5,TGTGCCAGCAGCGCGAAGGACAGGGTTCAGCCCCAGCATTTT,CASSAKDRVQPQHF
TRBV28,-,many,TRBJ2-7,TGTGCTACAAAGGGGATCTACGAGCAGTACTTC,CATKGIYEQYF
TRBV30,TRBD2,few,TRBJ2-5,TGTGCCTGGAGTATATGGGACTACCATAGTCAAGAGACCCAGTACTTC,CAWSIWDYHSQETQYF
TRBV11-2,-,-,TRBJ2-7,TGTGCCAGCAGCCAGACCGGGAGATCCTACGAGCAGTACTTC,CASSQTGRSYEQYF